The present T cell receptor (beta chain) was sequenced within a study of CD8 T cells in Susac syndrome. RNA totalling roughly 0.5 to 1 ug underwent reverse transcription with random hexamers. TCRdb re-called the immunoSEQ multiplex PCR reads through MiXCR, storing one row per CDR3 protein. The data hold about 210,000 distinct CDR3 sequences, with roughly 94% observed a single time. Isolation of CD8+ and CD4+ T cells was performed negatively, whereas enrichment of TEMRA cells was done by FACS. This CDR3 is 15 amino acids long. Germline V gene sequence: CDR1 SGHRS, CDR2 YFSETQ. V shed 4 bases, J shed 3 bases, and the junction held 4 bases outside the gene matches.

V usage is TRBV5-1 and J usage is TRBJ2-5; the match to TRBD2 covers 12 bases. Material for sequencing was CD4+ T cells from PBMCs. The TCR comes from a human donor in good health. CDR3 coding DNA: TGCGCCAGCAGCGACGCTAGCGGGGGGGAAGAGACCCAGTACTTC. Translated, it gives CASSDASGGEETQYF.